This paragraph reports one T cell receptor beta chain. Its antigen is not yet known. No much larger clone is present one base from it, and per-base qualities are unavailable. From the germline V gene, CDR1 is SGHDT and CDR2 is YYEEEE. From V the trimming removes 8 bases and from J it removes 0 bases, while the gene matches leave 12 bases of the junction unaccounted for. The cysteine opens and the valine closes a CDR3 of 18 amino acids. CDR3 DNA is the only sequence kept; it has 54 bases, read in frame from the first base. These data belong to a study of blood T cell repertoires in COVID-19 (dated by TCRdb to between 2020 and 2021). About the full investigation: The collaborator samples originated in the United States, Italy and Spain and spanned the acute and convalescent phases of COVID-19. The material from the prospective study consisted of cDNA or gDNA derived from T cells, B-cell-depleted T cells, or PBMCs. Subjects who had been exposed to COVID-19, were actively infected with it, or had recovered from it provided the deeply sampled blood TCRbeta repertoires that made up the dataset. The repertoires were made available in a free public database intended to serve as a resource for research on the immune response to SARS-CoV-2. The samples were drawn from two sources: the first 160 participants of the ongoing ImmuneRACE study, and fewer than 1,500 subjects contributed by 6 global collaborators. Nearly every sample came with metadata listing a de-identified subject ID, COVID-19 status, age in years and sex. Where available, HLA class I and class II types were obtained from metadata supplied by the sample provider rather than from assay-based typing.

What the authors observed across the whole study: How much clinical and demographic metadata was included differed by source and by participant, and the metadata was provided uncurated.

The immunoSEQ Assay, a bias-controlled multiplex PCR, was used to amplify TCRbeta CDR3 regions from genomic DNA. The paper's processing steps were these. Within the assay, amplification of reference gene primers was used to estimate how many nucleated cells each sample contained. To quantify the absolute abundance of each unique TCRbeta CDR3 rearrangement, sequence reads were collapsed and filtered. For each sample, productive Simpson clonality was calculated as the square root of Simpson's diversity index across productive rearrangements. TCRdb took over this immuneACCESS table, retaining in-frame rearrangements with V and J assigned. Such tables are incomplete; in checked studies, under half of the missing clones stem from an unresolved V gene, and the remainder is unexplained. V and J calls and clone size come straight from that table; D and trimming were deduced from the DNA. The sample yields about 250,000 clones; 88% were counted once. In total, the top ten clones hold roughly 6.7% of the sample.

At one collaborating source in Seattle, patients were enrolled during active infection and were followed longitudinally through the course of disease. Collaborating institutions collected whole blood in K2EDTA tubes following their own protocols. For TCRbeta analysis, collaborators shipped samples as frozen whole blood, isolated PBMCs, or DNA extracted from either of those sample types. Material: peripheral blood. This clonotype was obtained from a woman aged 25-40 years with COVID-19, enrolled during active disease. This sequence uses TRBV5-6 and TRBJ2-7; 15 bases in the junction line up with TRBD2. CDR3 region: CARWGLAGGPMSSYEQYV. The base sequence is TGTGCCAGATGGGGACTAGCGGGAGGCCCGATGAGCTCCTACGAGCAGTACGTC.